This is a list of T cell receptor beta chains from one sample in a study of identical twins. TCRdb re-called the 5' RACE reads through MiXCR, storing one row per CDR3 protein. Here the sample spans 150,000 or so distinct CDR3 sequences, roughly 3.2% being singletons. The material sequenced was memory T cells sorted from blood. The source of these receptors is a man between 18 and 29 years old in good health. Each CDR3 is given with its conserved first and last residue.

TRBV5-6 CASSRDRGQGTQYF
TRBV7-2 CASSEGGGITNTDTQYF
TRBV27 CASRNRLLGDEQFF
TRBV6-1 CASRTTGFAGELFF
TRBV5-1 CASSLSVAGANYEQYF
TRBV7-2 CASTWGGNQPQHF
TRBV7-2 CASSLGSFQGYEQYF
TRBV7-2 CASSPGGGMDGYTF
TRBV5-1 CASSQGTGWDTIYF
TRBV12-3/TRBV12-4 CASSLFRGLVETQYF